This TCR beta chain was profiled in a study of T cell repertoires in cytomegalovirus infection. The germline V and J ends were trimmed by 1 base and 5 bases, with 14 bases remaining between them. The CDR3 is made up of 15 amino acids. Germline CDR1 DFQATT, CDR2 SNEGSKA (reference sequence). The sample holds many counts of this clonotype. TCRdb re-derived calls from the reads in MiXCR, one entry per CDR3 protein. The sample comprises approximately 97,000 distinct CDR3 sequences, more than 15% of which are singletons, and 8% rests with the top ten. The chain has TRBV20-1 and TRBJ1-4, with unresolved D. This TCR derives from a human donor in good health (CMV status not recorded). Some clones in this sample may be carry-over from other donors' samples. Material: PBMCs. CDR3 region: CSARGAETVNEKLFF. CDR3 in DNA: TGCAGTGCTAGAGGGGCGGAGACGGTGAATGAAAAACTGTTTTTT.